A selection of T cell receptor beta chains follows, all from one sample in a study of T cell responses to AZD1222 COVID-19 vaccine. Here immunoSEQ multiplex PCR was the method, and the copy in TCRdb shows in-frame clones only, minus some. The sample comprises more than 95,000 clones, 75% to 90% of which are singletons, and almost 4.5% rests with the top ten. Here the sequenced sample was peripheral blood, taken 28 days after the second AZD1222 dose. Every receptor here comes from an adult who received the AZD1222 COVID-19 vaccine. The CDR3 runs from the conserved cysteine through the conserved F or W. A D gene is named only where the DNA matches it firmly. Not all rows give a size; the values are once, few, many and, for expanded clones, a class.

TRBV9	-	-	TRBJ1-3	TGTGCCAGCAGCGAAGGGAGAGTAAACACCATATATTTT	CASSEGRVNTIYF
TRBV14	-	-	TRBJ1-2	TGTGCCAGCAGCCAAGACCGAGGGGCCTACTATGGCTACACCTTC	CASSQDRGAYYGYTF
TRBV19	TRBD1	-	TRBJ2-4	TGTGCCAGTAGTACCAGGACAGGAACAGCCAAAAACATTCAGTACTTC	CASSTRTGTAKNIQYF
TRBV19	-	-	TRBJ2-6	TGTGCCAGTACCCTCGGCCCGAGGGGGTACTCTGGGGCCAACGTCCTGACTTTC	CASTLGPRGYSGANVLTF
TRBV24-1	-	-	TRBJ1-5	TGTGCCACCGGGGGAACCCAAACCAATCAGCCCCAGCATTTT	CATGGTQTNQPQHF
TRBV6-2/TRBV6-3	TRBD2	many	TRBJ2-7	TGTGCCAGCAGTCACGGGACTAGCGGCTACGAGCAGTACTTC	CASSHGTSGYEQYF
TRBV6-1	-	-	TRBJ2-2	TGTGCCAGCAGTGAAGGAACAGGCCGCACCGGGGAGCTGTTTTTT	CASSEGTGRTGELFF
TRBV5-4	-	-	TRBJ1-5	TGTGCCAGCAGCCGGGGCGGGGGCAATCAGCCCCAGCATTTT	CASSRGGGNQPQHF
TRBV3-1/TRBV3-2	-	-	TRBJ1-1	TGTGCCAGCAGCCGAGCCGAGAACACTGAAGCTTTCTTT	CASSRAENTEAFF
TRBV28	TRBD1	-	TRBJ1-5	TGTGCCAGCAGTTTCGCAGGGAACAGGGGTCAGCCCCAGCATTTT	CASSFAGNRGQPQHF
TRBV6-1	-	-	TRBJ1-3	TGTGCCAGCAGTGATCGTGGCACAGGAAACACCATATATTTT	CASSDRGTGNTIYF
TRBV6-1	TRBD1	-	TRBJ2-7	TGTGCCAGCAGTGAACCAACAGGGGGCTCCTACGAGCAGTACTTC	CASSEPTGGSYEQYF
TRBV11-1	-	-	TRBJ1-1	TGTGCCAGCAGCTTAAACACCTACACTGAAGCTTTCTTT	CASSLNTYTEAFF
TRBV23-1	-	-	TRBJ2-4	TGCGCCAGGTACAGGGAATTCTCCAAAAACATTCAGTACTTC	CARYREFSKNIQYF
TRBV6-1	TRBD1	-	TRBJ1-5	TGTGCCAGCAGTGATCCGGCGGACAGGCAGCCCCAGCATTTT	CASSDPADRQPQHF
TRBV27	-	once	TRBJ2-7	TGTGCCAGCAGAAGGGGCAGGGGCTACGAGCAGTACTTC	CASRRGRGYEQYF
TRBV19	-	-	TRBJ1-4	TGTGCCAGTTCCCTTTCAGATGCAACTAATGAAAAACTGTTTTTT	CASSLSDATNEKLFF
TRBV6-5	TRBD1	-	TRBJ1-5	TGTGCCAGCAGCCCGGGACAGGGGGCAGGACAGCCCCAGCATTTT	CASSPGQGAGQPQHF
TRBV3-1/TRBV3-2	TRBD2	-	TRBJ2-7	TGTGCCAGCAGCCAAGTGGTTGGACTAGCGGGGCTGGAGCAGTACTTC	CASSQVVGLAGLEQYF
TRBV7-2	-	-	TRBJ2-1	TGTGCCAGCAGCTGGAGTGGGGGGCTATACAATGAGCAGTTCTTC	CASSWSGGLYNEQFF
TRBV30	-	-	TRBJ1-1	TGTGCCTGGAGTGTACGTTGGGTGGAGGGCACTGAAGCTTTCTTT	CAWSVRWVEGTEAFF
TRBV7-9	-	-	TRBJ1-1	TGTGCCAGCAGCCAAGAAACAGGTGAAGCTTTCTTT	CASSQETGEAFF
TRBV11-2	TRBD1	-	TRBJ2-7	TGTGCCAGCAGCTCAGGACAGGGTTACGAGCAGTACTTC	CASSSGQGYEQYF
TRBV28	-	-	TRBJ2-2	TGTGCCAGCAGTTTAGGGGTGGCCACCGGGGAGCTGTTTTTT	CASSLGVATGELFF
TRBV2	TRBD1	few	TRBJ1-1	TGTGCCAGCAGTGAGAGACAGGGGGCCACTGAAGCTTTCTTT	CASSERQGATEAFF
TRBV14	-	-	TRBJ2-7	TGTGCCAGCAGGGGCAGGGGAAACTACGAGCAGTACTTC	CASRGRGNYEQYF
TRBV6-5	TRBD1	-	TRBJ1-2	TGTGCCAGCAGTTACCCGGGACAGCGCGGCTACACCTTC	CASSYPGQRGYTF
TRBV18	-	-	TRBJ2-5	TGTGCCAGCTCACCAACAACAGTCCAAGAGACCCAGTACTTC	CASSPTTVQETQYF
TRBV3-1/TRBV3-2	-	once	TRBJ1-2	TGTGCCAGCAGCCAAGAGAATTCTGGGCTCTCTGGCTACACCTTC	CASSQENSGLSGYTF
TRBV18	TRBD2	-	TRBJ2-2	TGTGCCAGCTCACCAGCGGGAGGATCCACCGGGGAGCTGTTTTTT	CASSPAGGSTGELFF
TRBV9	TRBD1	once	TRBJ2-2	TGTGCCAGCAGCGTACGAGGGACAGGGAAGGCCGGGGAGCTGTTTTTT	CASSVRGTGKAGELFF
TRBV11-2	-	-	TRBJ1-2	TGTGCCAGCAGCGCGCGGGGGGTCTATGGCTACACCTTC	CASSARGVYGYTF
TRBV11-1	-	-	TRBJ1-2	TGTGCCAGCAGCAAAGGCCGACAGCCCGAATATGGCTACACCTTC	CASSKGRQPEYGYTF
TRBV5-1	-	-	TRBJ1-3	TGCGCCAGCAGCCCGGGGAAGTCTGGAAACACCATATATTTT	CASSPGKSGNTIYF
TRBV6-5	-	-	TRBJ1-5	TGTGCCAGCGTCCCCGTGGAGGGCAATCAGCCCCAGCATTTT	CASVPVEGNQPQHF
TRBV30	TRBD1	-	TRBJ2-4	TGTGCCTGGAACACCCCCGGGACAGGGCCTAACATTCAGTACTTC	CAWNTPGTGPNIQYF
TRBV18	-	-	TRBJ2-1	TGTGCCAGCTCACCGTCCACCACAGGGGGGGCGGACAATGAGCAGTTCTTC	CASSPSTTGGADNEQFF
TRBV5-4	TRBD1	-	TRBJ2-1	TGTGCCAGCAGCAATAGGACAGGCTCCTACAATGAGCAGTTCTTC	CASSNRTGSYNEQFF
TRBV7-9	-	-	TRBJ2-7	TGTGCCAGCAGCTTAGGGGGGGTCGAGCAGTACTTC	CASSLGGVEQYF
TRBV28	-	-	TRBJ1-4	TGTGCCAGCAGCCTACCACCAACTAATGAAAAACTGTTTTTT	CASSLPPTNEKLFF
TRBV7-2	-	-	TRBJ2-3	TGTGCCAGCAGAGGGACTCTCGCAGATACGCAGTATTTT	CASRGTLADTQYF
TRBV9	-	few	TRBJ1-6	TGTGCCAGCAGCGTAGATGGTACAGATAATTCACCCCTCCACTTT	CASSVDGTDNSPLHF
TRBV5-6	TRBD1	-	TRBJ1-1	TGTGCCAGCAGCACCGTAGACAGGGTGAGCACTGAAGCTTTCTTT	CASSTVDRVSTEAFF
TRBV4-3	-	-	TRBJ1-6	TGCGCCAGCAGCCATGCCCGACAGAGCTCCTATAATTCACCCCTCCACTTT	CASSHARQSSYNSPLHF
TRBV4-2	TRBD2	-	TRBJ2-5	TGTGCCAGCAGCCTGCCCCCACTAGCGGGGGGGGCAGAGACCCAGTACTTC	CASSLPPLAGGAETQYF
TRBV5-4	TRBD1	-	TRBJ1-6	TGTGCCAGCAGTCCGACAGGGGTTGAGGGTTCACCCCTCCACTTT	CASSPTGVEGSPLHF
TRBV30	-	-	TRBJ2-7	TGTGCCCTTAGGGGAGCAAGCTCCTACGAGCAGTACTTC	CALRGASSYEQYF
TRBV19	TRBD1	-	TRBJ1-5	TGTGCCAGTACTGACAGGGCTTGGAATAGCAATCAGCCCCAGCATTTT	CASTDRAWNSNQPQHF
TRBV5-8	TRBD1	-	TRBJ1-5	TGTGCCAGCAGCTTGTCGGGGACAGTTAATCAGCCCCAGCATTTT	CASSLSGTVNQPQHF
TRBV19	-	few	TRBJ1-4	TGTGCCAGTAGTCCTTCCAGGGCTCCTAATGAAAAACTGTTTTTT	CASSPSRAPNEKLFF
TRBV29-1	TRBD2	-	TRBJ2-3	TGCAGCGTCGCTACTACTAGCGGGCTAACAGATACGCAGTATTTT	CSVATTSGLTDTQYF
TRBV13	-	-	TRBJ2-5	TGTGCCAGCAGCTTACCTAGCGTGGAGACCCAGTACTTC	CASSLPSVETQYF
TRBV6-1	-	-	TRBJ2-1	TGTGCCAGCAGTGAACGGGGTTCCAATGAGCAGTTCTTC	CASSERGSNEQFF
TRBV3-1/TRBV3-2	-	once	TRBJ2-2	TGTGCCAGCAGCCAACCACTTGGTACGGGCGGGGAGCTGTTTTTT	CASSQPLGTGGELFF
TRBV24-1	-	-	TRBJ2-1	TGTGCCACCAGTGACACCCCCGGGACACAGAAGTACTACAATGAGCAGTTCTTC	CATSDTPGTQKYYNEQFF
TRBV2	-	many	TRBJ1-5	TGTGCCAGCAGTGACCTTCTCAATCAGCCCCAGCATTTT	CASSDLLNQPQHF
TRBV11-2	-	-	TRBJ2-5	TGTGCCAGCAGCGGAACTGGGTCAGCGACCCAAGAGACCCAGTACTTC	CASSGTGSATQETQYF
TRBV4-1	-	-	TRBJ1-4	TGCGCCAGCAGCCAAGTTTTCGCAGGGTCGGTGGAAAAACTGTTTTTT	CASSQVFAGSVEKLFF
TRBV7-9	TRBD1	-	TRBJ2-1	TGTGCCAGCCTCGGGACAGGGACCTACAATGAGCAGTTCTTC	CASLGTGTYNEQFF